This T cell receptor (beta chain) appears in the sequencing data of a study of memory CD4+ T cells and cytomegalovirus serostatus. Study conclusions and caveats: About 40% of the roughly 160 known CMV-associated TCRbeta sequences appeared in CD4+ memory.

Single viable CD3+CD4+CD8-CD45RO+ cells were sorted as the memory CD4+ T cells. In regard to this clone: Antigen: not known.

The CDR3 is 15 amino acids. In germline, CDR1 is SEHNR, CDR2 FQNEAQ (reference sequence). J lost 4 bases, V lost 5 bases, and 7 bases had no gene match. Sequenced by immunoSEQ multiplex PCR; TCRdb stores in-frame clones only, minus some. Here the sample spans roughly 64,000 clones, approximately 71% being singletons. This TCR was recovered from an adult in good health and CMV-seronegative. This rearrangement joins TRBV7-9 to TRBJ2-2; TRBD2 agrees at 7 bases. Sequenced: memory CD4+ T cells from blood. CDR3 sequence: CASSRYAGVTGELFF. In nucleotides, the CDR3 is TGTGCCAGCAGCCGCTATGCGGGGGTCACCGGGGAGCTGTTTTTT.